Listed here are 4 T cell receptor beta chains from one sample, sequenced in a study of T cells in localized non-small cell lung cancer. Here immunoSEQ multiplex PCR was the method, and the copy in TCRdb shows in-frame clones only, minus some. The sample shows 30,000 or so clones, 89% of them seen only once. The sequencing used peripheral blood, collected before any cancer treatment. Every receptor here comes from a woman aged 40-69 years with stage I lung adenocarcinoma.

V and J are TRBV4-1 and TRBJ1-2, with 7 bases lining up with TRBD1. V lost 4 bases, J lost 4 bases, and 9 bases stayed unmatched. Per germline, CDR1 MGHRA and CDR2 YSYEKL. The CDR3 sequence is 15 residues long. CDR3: CASSPGQVRGYGYTF. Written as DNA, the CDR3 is TGCGCCAGCAGCCCTGGACAGGTCCGGGGCTATGGCTACACCTTC.

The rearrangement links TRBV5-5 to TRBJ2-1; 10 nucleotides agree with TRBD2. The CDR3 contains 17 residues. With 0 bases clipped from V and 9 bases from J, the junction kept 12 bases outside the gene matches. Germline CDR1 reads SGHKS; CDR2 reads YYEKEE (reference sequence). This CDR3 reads CASSLGLIAGGQGEQFF. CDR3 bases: TGTGCCAGCAGCTTGGGGTTAATAGCGGGGGGCCAGGGTGAGCAGTTCTTC.

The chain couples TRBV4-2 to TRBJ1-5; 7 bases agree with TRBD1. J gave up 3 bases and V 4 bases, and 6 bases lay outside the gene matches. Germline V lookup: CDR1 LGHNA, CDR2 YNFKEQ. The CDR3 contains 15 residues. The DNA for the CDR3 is TGTGCCAGCAGCCTTGACAGGGCGAACAATCAGCCCCAGCATTTT. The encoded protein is CASSLDRANNQPQHF.

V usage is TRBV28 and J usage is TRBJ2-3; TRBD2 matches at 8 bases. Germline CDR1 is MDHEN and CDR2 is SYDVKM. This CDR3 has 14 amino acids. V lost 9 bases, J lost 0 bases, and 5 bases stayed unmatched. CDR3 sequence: CASVSGSSTDTQYF. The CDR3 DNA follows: TGTGCCAGTGTCAGCGGGAGTAGCACAGATACGCAGTATTTT.